This T cell receptor beta chain emerged from a study of blood T cell repertoires in COVID-19. Turning to the study itself: Material from acute and convalescent COVID-19 was sourced from the United States, Italy and Spain.

Germline V gene lookup returns CDR1 LGHDT and CDR2 YNNKEL (reference sequence). The V and J ends lost 4 bases and 3 bases, in that order; junction bases with no gene match: 7. The CDR3 has 15 amino acids. Sequencing used immunoSEQ multiplex PCR; TCRdb keeps in-frame clones, though not all of them. The sample has over 150,000 clones; over 70% are singletons. This receptor was identified in a woman of 80 years or more with active or convalescent COVID-19. This chain uses TRBV3-1 (or the pseudogene TRBV3-2) with TRBJ1-1; 8 bases align to TRBD1. Sequenced material: peripheral blood. The CDR3 spells CASSPLPDRDTEAFF. In nucleotides, the CDR3 is TGTGCCAGCAGCCCCCTCCCGGACAGGGACACTGAAGCTTTCTTT.